One sample yielded the 15 T cell receptor beta chains listed below, sequenced in a study of T-cell reconstitution after alpha-beta-depleted transplantation in children. A library of TCRbeta sequences, prepared with unique molecular identifiers, was generated. TCRdb recomputed calls from the PCR reads with MiXCR, one row per CDR3 protein. The table has hundreds of thousands of distinct CDR3 sequences, around 13% seen once; the top ten hold 0.79%. The sample in question was PBMCs, obtained before TCRalphabeta/CD19-depleted stem cell transplant. The receptors were sampled from a girl aged 2-10 years with congenital amegakaryocytic thrombocytopenia, due to receive a stem cell transplant.

Ten or more counts support this clonotype. The V gene is TRBV20-1, the J gene TRBJ2-7; no reliable D call. The length of the CDR3 is 13 residues. The germline CDR1 and CDR2 sequences are DFQATT and SNEGSKA (reference sequence). V gave up 3 bases and J gave up 1 base, with 10 bases separating them. The CDR3 DNA is TGCAGTGCTAGTTCGCTATTGTCCTACGAGCAGTACTTC. This gives the protein CSASSLLSYEQYF.

The chain links TRBV15 to TRBJ1-4; unclear D gene. Germline-derived CDR1 and CDR2 are LNHNV and YYDKDF (reference sequence). The CDR3 runs 12 residues. The V end lost 5 bases, the J end lost 3 bases, and 4 bases lay between the germline ends. The CDR3 sequence is CATSGANEKLFF. The CDR3 region has the DNA TGTGCCACCAGCGGGGCTAATGAAAAACTGTTTTTT. Full variable domain (remainder filled in from reference TRBV15 and TRBJ1-4): DAMVIQNPRYQVTQFGKPVTLSCSQTLNHNVMYWYQQKSSQAPKLLFHYYDKDFNNEADTPDNFQSRRPNTSFCFLDIRSPGLGDTAMYLCATSGANEKLFFGSGTQLSVL.

This clonotype was found many times. The V and J genes are TRBV12-3 or TRBV12-4 and TRBJ2-6; maybe TRBD1 (6 bases). V was cut by 6 bases and J by 1 base, with 10 bases left in between. The CDR3 extends over 15 amino acids. The CDR3 loop reads CASSPTGSGANVLTF. CDR3 coding DNA: TGTGCCAGCAGCCCAACAGGGTCTGGGGCCAACGTCCTGACTTTC.

This clonotype was seen a single time. The rearrangement uses TRBV12-3 or TRBV12-4 and TRBJ2-1; 8 positions match TRBD1. This CDR3 spans 14 amino acids. V gave up 3 bases and J gave up 5 bases; unmatched junction bases: 3. In nucleotides, the CDR3 is TGTGCCAGCAGTTTTCTGACAGGGGACAATGAGCAGTTCTTC. The encoded protein is CASSFLTGDNEQFF.

The sample holds a few counts of this clonotype. The chain carries TRBV5-1 and TRBJ2-3, with TRBD2 identical over 7 bases. The length of the CDR3 is 14 residues. The V gene's germline CDR1 is SGHRS and CDR2 YFSETQ. Losses at the gene ends were 4 bases for V and 4 bases for J; bases not matched to a gene: 6. Written as DNA, the CDR3 is TGCGCCAGCAGCCTAAGCGGGACCTCAGATACGCAGTATTTT. Its protein product is CASSLSGTSDTQYF.

The chain couples TRBV20-1 to TRBJ2-1, with D tentatively TRBD2 (5 bases). V was cut by 0 bases and J by 3 bases, with 15 bases left in between. This CDR3 is built from 16 residues. Germline V lookup: CDR1 DFQATT, CDR2 SNEGSKA (reference sequence). Here the CDR3 DNA reads TGCAGTGCTAGAGACCCTACTAGTTTCCTCTACAATGAGCAGTTCTTC. Translation: CSARDPTSFLYNEQFF.

This clonotype was found a few times. The CDR3 here is CASSDDRAPYEQYF. The CDR3 DNA sequence: TGTGCCAGCAGCGACGACAGGGCCCCCTACGAGCAGTACTTC. The gene calls are TRBV5-6 and TRBJ2-7; 7 bases are shared with TRBD1. The CDR3 is made up of 14 amino acids. The ends lost 4 bases at V and 2 bases at J; junction bases unmatched: 6. Germline CDR1 reads SGHDT; CDR2 reads YYEEEE.

This clonotype was seen many times. The genes are TRBV5-1 and TRBJ2-1; D call uncertain. The germline V gene encodes CDR1 SGHRS and CDR2 YFSETQ. The germline V and J ends were trimmed by 0 bases and 9 bases, with 10 bases remaining between them. CDR3 length: 13 amino acids. Here the CDR3 DNA reads TGCGCCAGCAGCTTGGGTAGCTTCGGTGAGCAGTTCTTC. It yields the protein CASSLGSFGEQFF.

The V and J genes are TRBV19 and TRBJ2-5; 11 nucleotides match TRBD2. V lost 5 bases to trimming and J lost 5 bases; unmatched junction nucleotides: 7. Germline CDR1 reads LNHDA; CDR2 reads SQIVND (reference sequence). There are 15 residues in the CDR3. This CDR3 is CASSPTSGTGETQYF. CDR3 nucleotides: TGTGCCAGTAGTCCGACTAGCGGGACGGGTGAGACCCAGTACTTC. The whole variable domain, remainder taken from reference TRBV19 and TRBJ2-5, is DGGITQSPKYLFRKEGQNVTLSCEQNLNHDAMYWYRQDPGQGLRLIYYSQIVNDFQKGDIAEGYSVSREKKESFPLTVTSAQKNPTAFYLCASSPTSGTGETQYFGPGTRLLVL.

In its sample, this clonotype was seen a few times. This chain links TRBV20-1 with TRBJ2-7; TRBD2 might be the D (6 bases). The CDR3 covers 14 residues. Trimming took 2 bases from V and 7 from J, leaving 18 bases between them. The germline CDR1 and CDR2 sequences are DFQATT and SNEGSKA (reference sequence). The CDR3 region is CSARSGTGFWEQYF. In nucleotides, the CDR3 is TGCAGTGCTAGATCTGGGACTGGCTTTTGGGAGCAGTACTTC.

This clonotype was picked up many times. V usage is TRBV7-9 and J usage is TRBJ2-3; the D is unclear. Trimming stripped 4 bases from V and 5 bases from J, with 22 bases between. This CDR3 is 17 amino acids long. CDR1 and CDR2 from the germline V gene are SEHNR and FQNEAQ (reference sequence). The CDR3 DNA sequence: TGTGCCAGCAGCTCCGGGCCGCTTTTCGCAAAGGGAGATACGCAGTATTTT. Translating gives CASSSGPLFAKGDTQYF.

This clonotype was seen only a few times. The chain combines TRBV12-3 or TRBV12-4 with TRBJ2-1; D assignment may be TRBD1 or TRBD2 (5 bases each). The CDR3 totals 14 residues. The V end was cut by 6 bases, the J end by 9 bases, with 18 bases between. CDR3 sequence (DNA): TGTGCCAGCAGCGCCCGATTTCGGGGCCGTGAGCAGTTCTTC. This gives the protein CASSARFRGREQFF.

The chain has TRBV12-3 or TRBV12-4 and TRBJ1-1, with no clear D. The V gene lost 1 base and the J gene lost 4 bases, with 4 bases spanning the gap. The CDR3 runs to 12 residues. The CDR3, as DNA: TGTGCCAGCAGTTTAGTGGCCACTGAAGCTTTCTTT. It yields the protein CASSLVATEAFF.

This clonotype showed up many times. The V gene is TRBV11-2, the J gene TRBJ2-1; 7 nucleotides match TRBD1. Per germline, CDR1 SGHAT and CDR2 FQNNGV. The CDR3 extends over 17 amino acids. J lost 4 bases, V lost 1 base, and 10 bases had no gene match. The CDR3 spells CASSLAPTGWVYNEQFF. The CDR3 bases are TGTGCCAGCAGCTTAGCTCCGACAGGGTGGGTTTACAATGAGCAGTTCTTC.

This clonotype was detected ten times or more. In DNA, the CDR3 is TGCAGTGCGTTCCGGGGAAACCAAGAGACCCAGTACTTC. Translation gives CSAFRGNQETQYF. The chain joins TRBV20-1 to TRBJ2-5, with D possibly TRBD2 on 5 matching bases. Trimming left V 6 bases short and J 0 bases short, with 11 bases between. The CDR3 covers 13 residues. The V gene's germline CDR1 is DFQATT and CDR2 SNEGSKA (reference sequence).